These 21 T cell receptor beta chains share one sample of origin, sequenced in a study of T cell responses to AZD1222 COVID-19 vaccine. Sequencing used immunoSEQ multiplex PCR; TCRdb keeps in-frame clones, though not all of them. The sample has over 120,000 clones; 80% to 95% are singletons. Sample: peripheral blood, taken on day 0 of AZD1222 vaccination. All receptors come from an adult in good health.

The rearrangement uses TRBV19 and TRBJ2-1; D unclear. The ends were cut back, 6 bases at V and 0 bases at J, with 18 bases in the middle. Germline V lookup: CDR1 LNHDA, CDR2 SQIVND (reference sequence). This CDR3 is 17 amino acids long. CDR3 nucleotide sequence: TGTGCCAGTAGCCCGAGGTTGGCGGCGACCTCCTACAATGAGCAGTTCTTC. Encoded protein: CASSPRLAATSYNEQFF.

The sample holds one count of this clone. The chain joins TRBV7-2 to TRBJ1-2, with TRBD1 matching over 8 bases. The length of the CDR3 is 14 residues. Germline V CDR1 and CDR2: SGHTA, FQGNSA. Trimming cost V 3 bases and J 8 bases; bases outside gene matches: 8. CDR3 nucleotides: TGTGCCAGCAGCTTGAACAGGGGGTGGGTCGGCTACACCTTC. The encoded protein is CASSLNRGWVGYTF.

The V call is TRBV19, the J call TRBJ1-2; D unclear. The germline V gene encodes CDR1 LNHDA and CDR2 SQIVND (reference sequence). Trimming shortened V by 5 bases and J by 8 bases, and 15 bases separated the two germline ends. This CDR3 has 13 amino acids. The CDR3, as DNA: TGTGCCAGTAGTCCCCGGAGGGCACACGGCTACACCTTC. It encodes CASSPRRAHGYTF.

CDR3 sequence reads: CASAWDTEAFF. CDR3 DNA: TGTGCCAGTGCGTGGGACACTGAAGCTTTCTTT. V is TRBV19 and J is TRBJ1-1; D gene uncertain. CDR3 length: 11 residues. Looked up from germline, CDR1 is LNHDA and CDR2 is SQIVND (reference sequence). With 8 bases removed from V and 3 bases from J, the gap between germline ends came to 7 bases.

The chain carries TRBV5-1 and TRBJ2-1; perhaps TRBD2 as D (6 bases). Germline lookup yields CDR1 SGHRS and CDR2 YFSETQ. There are 19 residues in the CDR3. V lost 3 bases to trimming and J lost 0 bases, with 22 bases between them. The CDR3 DNA follows: TGCGCCAGCAGCTCGGGAGCAGAACGTTACCGACACTCCTACAATGAGCAGTTCTTC. It codes for CASSSGAERYRHSYNEQFF. Complete variable domain (other parts from reference TRBV5-1 and TRBJ2-1): KAGVTQTPRYLIKTRGQQVTLSCSPISGHRSVSWYQQTPGQGLQFLFEYFSETQRNKGNFPGRFSGRQFSNSRSEMNVSTLELGDSALYLCASSSGAERYRHSYNEQFFGPGTRLTVL.

The CDR3 reads CASSARLAGIHNEQFF. The CDR3 coding sequence is TGTGCCAGCAGCGCCCGACTAGCGGGGATCCACAATGAGCAGTTCTTC. The chain combines TRBV11-3 with TRBJ2-1; 11 bases are shared with TRBD2. The ends lost 5 bases at V and 5 bases at J; junction bases unmatched: 8. The CDR3 spans 16 residues. Germline-derived CDR1 and CDR2 are SGHNT and YENEEA. The complete variable domain, with remaining parts taken from reference TRBV11-3 and TRBJ2-1, reads EAGVVQSPRYKIIEKKQPVAFWCNPISGHNTLYWYLQNLGQGPELLIRYENEEAVDDSQLPKDRFSAERLKGVDSTLKIQPAELGDSAVYLCASSARLAGIHNEQFFGPGTRLTVL.

J is TRBJ2-4 and V is TRBV15, with D perhaps TRBD1 (7 bases). Germline V gene sequence: CDR1 LNHNV, CDR2 YYDKDF (reference sequence). This CDR3 comprises 15 residues. V dropped 0 bases and J dropped 7 bases, with 13 bases sitting between them. In nucleotides, the CDR3 is TGTGCCACCAGCAGAGAAGCAGGGGGACTTAACATTCAGTACTTC. Protein: CATSREAGGLNIQYF.

The J gene is TRBJ1-1, the V gene TRBV29-1; TRBD1 might be the D (6 bases). The germline V and J ends were trimmed by 2 bases and 3 bases, with 10 bases remaining between them. The CDR3 contains 13 residues. Germline CDR1 reads SQVTM; CDR2 reads ANQGSEA. In DNA form, the CDR3 reads TGCAGCGTTGAAAGTTACAGGGACACTGAAGCTTTCTTT. Protein: CSVESYRDTEAFF.

V is TRBV7-9 and J is TRBJ1-1; TRBD1 aligns across 7 bases. Germline CDR1 and CDR2: SEHNR and FQNEAQ (reference sequence). This CDR3 comprises 14 residues. V gave up 5 bases and J gave up 1 base; unmatched junction bases: 4. The CDR3 DNA reads TGTGCCAGCAGCCCCTGGGACAGGAACACTGAAGCTTTCTTT. This encodes CASSPWDRNTEAFF.

J is TRBJ2-7 and V is TRBV6-5; 8 bases align to TRBD1. Germline values: CDR1 MNHEY, CDR2 SVGAGI. Losses at the gene ends were 6 bases for V and 1 base for J; bases not matched to a gene: 8. CDR3 length equals 15 residues. The CDR3 DNA sequence: TGTGCCAGCAGCCTTAGACAGGGGCGTTCCTACGAGCAGTACTTC. This translates into CASSLRQGRSYEQYF.

This clone was recorded only once. CDR3 region: CASTPTGANYGYTF. DNA of the CDR3: TGTGCCAGCACCCCGACAGGGGCTAACTATGGCTACACCTTC. The V gene is TRBV5-4, the J gene TRBJ1-2; 8 positions match TRBD1. The germline V gene encodes CDR1 SGHNT and CDR2 YYREEE (reference sequence). The CDR3 length is 14 residues. V shed 6 bases and J 0 bases; nucleotides not matched to a gene: 4. The variable domain in full, with the rest retrieved from reference TRBV5-4 and TRBJ1-2, is ETGVTQSPTHLIKTRGQQVTLRCSSQSGHNTVSWYQQALGQGPQFIFQYYREEENGRGNFPPRFSGLQFPNYSSELNVNALELDDSALYLCASTPTGANYGYTFGSGTRLTVV.

The chain has TRBV7-9 and TRBJ1-2; possibly TRBD1 for D (5 bases). The CDR3 sequence is 14 residues long. Per the germline V gene, CDR1 is SEHNR and CDR2 is FQNEAQ (reference sequence). V shed 5 bases and J shed 6 bases, with 16 bases lying between them. CDR3 region: CASSPRGAGHGYTF. The CDR3 DNA reads as TGTGCCAGCAGCCCCCGTGGGGCAGGGCATGGCTACACCTTC.

The chain recombines TRBV11-3 with TRBJ2-5; the match to TRBD2 covers 9 bases. The V and J ends lost 0 bases and 4 bases, in that order; junction bases with no gene match: 3. CDR3 length: 15 residues. In germline, CDR1 is SGHNT, CDR2 YENEEA. CDR3 sequence: CASSLEGGRGETQYF. CDR3 in DNA: TGTGCCAGCAGCTTAGAAGGCGGGAGGGGAGAGACCCAGTACTTC.

V is TRBV5-4 and J is TRBJ1-5; D gene unclear. CDR3 length equals 12 residues. Trimming removed 2 bases at V and 4 bases at J, with 4 bases between. Germline CDR1 SGHNT, CDR2 YYREEE (reference sequence). The CDR3 coding sequence is TGTGCCAGCAGCTTTGGGAATCAGCCCCAGCATTTT. Translation: CASSFGNQPQHF.

This chain joins TRBV14 and TRBJ2-1; 11 nucleotides match TRBD2. Looked up from germline, CDR1 is SGHDN and CDR2 is FVKESK. This CDR3 region has 17 residues. After removal of 4 bases from V and 5 bases from J, the junction contained 10 bases not matched to a gene. CDR3 protein: CASSPSTLAGGNNEQFF. CDR3 bases: TGTGCCAGCAGCCCTAGTACCCTAGCGGGAGGCAACAATGAGCAGTTCTTC. Supplemented by reference TRBV14 and TRBJ2-1, the full variable domain reads EAGVTQFPSHSVIEKGQTVTLRCDPISGHDNLYWYRRVMGKEIKFLLHFVKESKQDESGMPNNRFLAERTGGTYSTLKVQPAELEDSGVYFCASSPSTLAGGNNEQFFGPGTRLTVL.

The V gene is TRBV19, the J gene TRBJ1-6; 7 bases line up with TRBD1. CDR3 length equals 14 residues. The V and J ends lost 3 bases and 9 bases, in that order; junction bases with no gene match: 5. CDR1 is LNHDA, CDR2 SQIVND, per germline (reference sequence). CDR3 nucleotides: TGTGCCAGTAGTATTGGACAGGCAGGTTCACCCCTCCACTTT. Encoded protein: CASSIGQAGSPLHF. The full variable domain, rest sourced from reference TRBV19 and TRBJ1-6, is DGGITQSPKYLFRKEGQNVTLSCEQNLNHDAMYWYRQDPGQGLRLIYYSQIVNDFQKGDIAEGYSVSREKKESFPLTVTSAQKNPTAFYLCASSIGQAGSPLHFGNGTRLTVT.

This clone was seen a few times. The chain joins TRBV27 to TRBJ2-7; 10 positions match TRBD1. This CDR3 comprises 13 residues. Trimming cost V 5 bases and J 4 bases; bases outside gene matches: 2. In germline, CDR1 is MNHEY, CDR2 SMNVEV (reference sequence). The chain's CDR3 is CASSGDRGYEQYF. CDR3 nucleotide sequence: TGTGCCAGCAGTGGGGACAGGGGTTACGAGCAGTACTTC.

This sequence joins TRBV19 and TRBJ1-1; D is uncertain. Trimming removed 10 bases at V and 0 bases at J, with 15 bases between. CDR3 size: 14 residues. CDR1 LNHDA and CDR2 SQIVND come from the germline V gene (reference sequence). Here the CDR3 reads CATKREFMNTEAFF. The CDR3, as DNA: TGTGCCACCAAAAGGGAGTTTATGAACACTGAAGCTTTCTTT.

V gene TRBV18 combines with J gene TRBJ2-7; D uncertain. The CDR3 runs 12 residues. V lost 3 bases, J lost 3 bases, and 6 bases lay in between. CDR1 is KGHSH and CDR2 is LQKENI in the germline V gene. CDR3 bases: TGTGCCAGCTCACCCCGAAACTACGAGCAGTACTTC. Amino acid sequence: CASSPRNYEQYF.

The CDR3 region has the DNA TGTGCCAGCGGGCAGTACCAAGAGACCCAGTACTTC. Amino acid sequence: CASGQYQETQYF. The V call is TRBV12-3 or TRBV12-4, the J call TRBJ2-5, with D unclear. This CDR3 contains 12 residues. V was clipped by 8 bases and J by 0 bases, with 7 bases between them.

This chain joins TRBV5-4 and TRBJ1-5; unclear D gene. The ends were cut back, 0 bases at V and 2 bases at J, with 3 bases in the middle. Germline CDR1 is SGHNT and CDR2 is YYREEE (reference sequence). The CDR3 sequence is 13 residues long. The CDR3 bases are TGTGCCAGCAGCTTGGGCCGCAATCAGCCCCAGCATTTT. Its protein is CASSLGRNQPQHF.